A selection of T cell receptor beta chains follows, all from one sample in a study of CD8+ T cells in alopecia areata. The method was immunoSEQ multiplex PCR; TCRdb's version includes in-frame clones alone and lacks a portion of them. The repertoire holds roughly 230,000 clones, roughly two fifths seen once, with approximately 2.9% in the top ten. The starting material was CD4+ T cells sorted from blood, obtained between weeks 36 and 40, from a patient treated with tofacitinib. The source is a human donor with alopecia areata. The CDR3 runs from the conserved cysteine through the conserved F or W. The D gene is left open where the match is weak. Rows may omit the clone size; those that give it use once, few, many or a size class.

size	V	D	J	CDR3	DNA
few	TRBV6-6	.	TRBJ2-3	CASRHGDTQYF	TGTGCCAGCAGGCACGGCGATACGCAGTATTTT
few	TRBV15	.	TRBJ1-5	CATSRGDNQPQHF	TGTGCCACCAGCAGAGGAGACAATCAGCCCCAGCATTTT
.	TRBV5-1	.	TRBJ2-5	CASSFSLETQYF	TGCGCCAGCAGCTTCAGCTTGGAGACCCAGTACTTC
few	TRBV30	.	TRBJ2-2	CAWSTSRGKNTGELFF	TGTGCCTGGAGTACCTCACGCGGGAAGAACACCGGGGAGCTGTTTTTT
.	TRBV30	.	TRBJ2-1	CAWSVRSEQFF	TGTGCCTGGAGTGTACGTAGCGAGCAGTTCTTC
.	TRBV7-9	.	TRBJ1-5	CASSLRGSQPQHF	TGTGCCAGCAGCTTACGGGGGAGTCAGCCCCAGCATTTT
.	TRBV6-1	.	TRBJ2-3	CASRGSTDTQYF	TGTGCCAGCCGGGGGAGCACAGATACGCAGTATTTT
few	TRBV29-1	.	TRBJ2-3	CSVGRGDTQYF	TGCAGCGTTGGAAGGGGAGATACGCAGTATTTT
once	TRBV7-9	.	TRBJ1-1	CASSKAGGRGTEAFF	TGTGCCAGCAGCAAAGCGGGGGGCAGAGGCACTGAAGCTTTCTTT
.	TRBV7-8	.	TRBJ2-1	CASSLPGTWNEQFF	TGTGCCAGCAGCTTACCAGGGACGTGGAATGAGCAGTTCTTC